These T cell receptor beta chains were read from a single sample in a study of T cells expressing NK-cell markers. TCRdb re-called the 5' RACE reads and shows each CDR3 protein once, DNA omitted. This listing includes about 150,000 distinct CDR3 sequences. Source material: blood T cells: a sorted CD56 or NKG2C T cell subset, CD4+ or CD8+ T cells, or bulk PBMC T cells (not recorded which). These receptors all come from a woman aged 45 to 65 in good health. CDR3s include the opening cysteine and the closing phenylalanine or tryptophan.

>12|TRBJ1-4|TRBV4-1
CASTGVNEKLFF
>14|TRBJ2-1|TRBV12-3/TRBV12-4
CASSFSLAGSEQFF
>15|TRBJ2-5|TRBV21-1
CASSRRHASREAQYF
>15|TRBJ2-1|TRBV20-1
CSAKGQRNAYNEQFF
>14|TRBJ2-1|TRBV19
CASSILTPYNEQFF
>12|TRBJ1-1|TRBV19
CASRLGSTLAFF
>16|TRBJ2-7|TRBV12-5
CASAFLTSGASYEQYF
>13|TRBJ2-1|TRBV5-1
CASGQGSDNEQFF
>20|TRBJ2-2|TRBV4-2
CASSQDIWGSGSEGTGELFF
>16|TRBJ2-7|TRBV7-6
CASSREDPATSYEQYF
>16|TRBJ2-1|TRBV5-1
CASSLGRESSYNEQFF
>15|TRBJ2-6|TRBV15
CATGASGSGANVLTF
>15|TRBJ2-3|TRBV6-5
CASSYGSGATDTQYF
>16|TRBJ2-7|TRBV4-1
CASSETPGTVAYEQYF
>11|TRBJ2-2|TRBV10-3
CAISETGWLFF
>11|TRBJ1-1|TRBV5-4
CASETDTEAFF
>14|TRBJ2-5|TRBV7-8
CASILPGGTETQYF
>15|TRBJ2-3|TRBV30
CAWRSEREYPDTQYF
>14|TRBJ2-1|TRBV2
CASTRTSQRNEQFF
>15|TRBJ2-1|TRBV4-1
CASSQVGLEFNEQFF
>17|TRBJ2-1|TRBV7-9
CASSSGSRGAGVNEQFF
>15|TRBJ1-3|TRBV7-9
CASSLQANSGNTIYF
>14|TRBJ1-6|TRBV12-3/TRBV12-4
CASSPEGGSSPLHF
>13|TRBJ2-7|TRBV4-1
CASSQEVSYEQYF
>13|TRBJ2-2|TRBV27
CASGIGVTGELFF
>18|TRBJ2-3|TRBV12-3/TRBV12-4
CASSLAKGLAGRTDTQYF
>16|TRBJ2-1|TRBV5-1
CASRGGSGTGGNEQFF
>19|TRBJ2-1|TRBV5-1
CASSLEGGTSGRGVNEQFF
>13|TRBJ1-4|TRBV10-3
CAIGNRADEKLFF
>13|TRBJ2-2|TRBV6-6
CASTRGFTGELFF
>13|TRBJ2-7|TRBV7-2
CATWASGSYEQYF
>14|TRBJ1-1|TRBV20-1
CSAILLGRITEAFF
>15|TRBJ2-1|TRBV5-1
CASSLGLVLYDEQFF
>16|TRBJ2-7|TRBV28
CASSLQGTSGTYEQYF
>18|TRBJ2-1|TRBV4-1
CASSLKGTGNRGYNEQFF
>15|TRBJ2-1|TRBV5-1
CASSGTSVSYNEQFF
>14|TRBJ1-1|TRBV12-3/TRBV12-4
CASSLRGLNTEAFF
>17|TRBJ2-5|TRBV5-1
CASSLLGNTGRGETQYF
>16|TRBJ2-1|TRBV4-1
CASSQGTGLAYNEQFF
>16|TRBJ2-6|TRBV2
CASSVTRSSGANVLTF
>21|TRBJ2-1|TRBV5-1
CASSLGLAGGPSRSSYNEQFF